The 17 T cell receptor beta chains in this list originate from one sample, sequenced in a study of control samples from healthy donors and cancer patients. Clones were sequenced by immunoSEQ multiplex PCR, and TCRdb holds only the in-frame ones, with some missing. This repertoire shows some 170,000 clones, roughly 94% found once; its top ten account for 14%. The sample consisted of PBMCs. These receptors originate from a man aged 55 to 70 with colorectal cancer.

This sequence joins TRBV7-2 and TRBJ2-7; TRBD1 agrees at 11 bases. The CDR3 has 15 amino acids. CDR1 is SGHTA and CDR2 is FQGNSA in the germline V gene. The J segment lost 3 bases and the V segment lost 5 bases, leaving 6 bases of the junction unmatched. This chain's CDR3 is CASSQGTGGVYEQYF. CDR3 nucleotide sequence: TGTGCCAGCAGCCAAGGGACAGGGGGAGTCTACGAGCAGTACTTC.

The chain has TRBV11-3 and TRBJ2-1; D uncertain. This CDR3 has 14 residues. The germline CDR1 and CDR2 sequences are SGHNT and YENEEA. V gave up 1 base and J gave up 0 bases, with 4 bases separating them. This CDR3 is CASSLGGSYNEQFF. The CDR3 DNA reads as TGTGCCAGCAGCTTAGGGGGCTCCTACAATGAGCAGTTCTTC.

As for this clone: Other DNA sequences within the sample encode an identical CDR3. CDR3 residues: CASSEGAGYTF. CDR3 coding DNA: TGCGCCAGCAGTGAGGGAGCGGGCTACACCTTC. The rearrangement links TRBV10-2 to TRBJ1-2; D unclear. The V gene lost 2 bases and the J gene lost 8 bases, with 6 bases spanning the gap. The length of the CDR3 is 11 residues. Per the germline V gene, CDR1 is WSHSY and CDR2 is SAAADI.

The chain employs TRBV10-3 and TRBJ1-2; 7 bases agree with TRBD1. This CDR3 is built from 15 residues. J lost 4 bases, V lost 6 bases, and 11 bases had no gene match. CDR1 ENHRY and CDR2 SYGVKD come from the germline V gene. CDR3 sequence reads: CAISAPGTDIYGYTF. Here the CDR3 DNA reads TGTGCCATCAGCGCCCCCGGGACAGACATCTATGGCTACACCTTC.

The chain employs TRBV28 and TRBJ2-1, with D possibly being TRBD2 (7 bases). V shed 8 bases and J shed 6 bases, with 14 bases lying between them. CDR1 is MDHEN, CDR2 SYDVKM, per germline. This CDR3 contains 13 residues. The CDR3 reads CASHGGASNEQFF. CDR3 sequence (DNA): TGTGCCAGCCATGGGGGGGCGTCCAATGAGCAGTTCTTC.

This chain connects TRBV19 to TRBJ1-1; TRBD1 might be the D (5 bases). The CDR3 is 13 amino acids. Germline assignment: CDR1 LNHDA and CDR2 SQIVND (reference sequence). The V end was cut by 7 bases, the J end by 8 bases, with 17 bases between. Written as DNA, the CDR3 is TGTGCCAGTACCGGGACGTTGGGGAGGGAAGCTTTCTTT. Its translation is CASTGTLGREAFF.

The chain links TRBV6-5 to TRBJ2-5; the D is unclear. V was trimmed by 8 bases and J by 0 bases, leaving 13 bases between them. This CDR3 has 14 amino acids. Germline assignment: CDR1 MNHEY and CDR2 SVGAGI. The chain's CDR3 is CASAQFQYQETQYF. CDR3 coding DNA: TGTGCCAGCGCTCAGTTTCAGTACCAAGAGACCCAGTACTTC.

V is TRBV7-2 and J is TRBJ1-2; no definite D call. CDR1 SGHTA and CDR2 FQGNSA come from the germline V gene. V gave up 1 base and J gave up 5 bases, with 5 bases separating them. CDR3 length: 12 amino acids. DNA of the CDR3: TGTGCCAGCAGCTTAGACGGGTATGGCTACACCTTC. Translation gives CASSLDGYGYTF.

This chain uses TRBV10-3 with TRBJ1-1, with unresolved D. CDR1 and CDR2 from the germline V gene are ENHRY and SYGVKD. V was trimmed by 0 bases and J by 1 base, leaving 6 bases between them. The CDR3 runs 14 residues. The CDR3 nucleotides are TGTGCCATCAGTGAGTCGCCTGAGAACACTGAAGCTTTCTTT. This codes for CAISESPENTEAFF.

This chain connects TRBV12-3 or TRBV12-4 to TRBJ2-7; 7 bases are a match to TRBD2. CDR3 length equals 12 residues. The V gene end was trimmed by 8 bases and the J gene end by 12 bases; junction bases not matched to a gene: 13. CDR3: CASLSRGGVLYF. In DNA form, the CDR3 reads TGTGCCAGCCTCTCACGGGGAGGGGTCCTGTACTTC.

The chain couples TRBV11-2 to TRBJ2-2; no definite D call. This CDR3 spans 12 amino acids. Between the trimmed V and J ends, which lost 8 bases and 5 bases, there was a span of 9 bases. CDR1 SGHAT and CDR2 FQNNGV come from the germline V gene. The CDR3 bases are TGTGCCAGCCTCTCGAGGACCGGGGAGCTGTTTTTT. As protein: CASLSRTGELFF.

J is TRBJ2-1 and V is TRBV29-1; D unclear. The germline CDR1 and CDR2 sequences are SQVTM and ANQGSEA. The germline V and J ends were trimmed by 6 bases and 6 bases, with 9 bases remaining between them. The CDR3 has 11 amino acids. Here the CDR3 reads CSVRRSNEQFF. DNA for the CDR3: TGCAGCGTCCGACGGAGCAATGAGCAGTTCTTC.

This clone was recorded only once. The V call is TRBV2, the J call TRBJ2-3; 8 nucleotides align to TRBD1. The V segment lost 2 bases and the J segment 4 bases; nucleotides outside the gene matches: 5. The germline V gene encodes CDR1 SNHLY and CDR2 FYNNEI. The CDR3 loop spans 15 amino acids. CDR3 amino acids: CASSEQGARADTQYF. The CDR3 DNA is TGTGCCAGCAGTGAACAGGGGGCCCGGGCAGATACGCAGTATTTT.

The CDR3 DNA is TGTGCCAGCAGCTTGCGGAACACTGAAGCTTTCTTT. Its protein is CASSLRNTEAFF. The chain links TRBV5-6 to TRBJ1-1; D gene uncertain. V lost 1 base and J lost 1, with 2 bases in between. Germline values: CDR1 SGHDT, CDR2 YYEEEE. This CDR3 spans 12 amino acids. The complete variable domain, with remaining parts taken from reference TRBV5-6 and TRBJ1-1, reads DAGVTQSPTHLIKTRGQQVTLRCSPKSGHDTVSWYQQALGQGPQFIFQYYEEEERQRGNFPDRFSGHQFPNYSSELNVNALLLGDSALYLCASSLRNTEAFFGQGTRLTVV.

This clone was seen a single time. The gene calls are TRBV5-1 and TRBJ2-7, with D possibly matching TRBD1 (5 bases). Germline lookup yields CDR1 SGHRS and CDR2 YFSETQ. V dropped 0 bases and J dropped 5 bases, with 15 bases sitting between them. The CDR3 sequence is 15 residues long. Written as DNA, the CDR3 is TGCGCCAGCAGCTTGGCCGGACCCATAGGGGACGAGCAGTACTTC. Its translation: CASSLAGPIGDEQYF.

The chain couples TRBV7-9 to TRBJ1-1; 7 bases map to TRBD1. The germline V gene encodes CDR1 SEHNR and CDR2 FQNEAQ (reference sequence). With V trimmed by 5 bases and J by 3 bases, 9 bases remained unmatched. The length of the CDR3 is 15 residues. This CDR3 reads CASSTIPTGDTEAFF. CDR3 coding DNA: TGTGCCAGCAGCACGATCCCAACAGGGGACACTGAAGCTTTCTTT.

The genes are TRBV6-5 and TRBJ2-5; possible D gene TRBD1, 6 bases. CDR3 length equals 15 residues. Germline loops: CDR1 MNHEY, CDR2 SVGAGI. V was cut by 5 bases and J by 4 bases, with 17 bases left in between. The CDR3 DNA is TGTGCCAGCAGTCCCGGGACAATCGGTCGAGAGACCCAGTACTTC. Its translation is CASSPGTIGRETQYF.